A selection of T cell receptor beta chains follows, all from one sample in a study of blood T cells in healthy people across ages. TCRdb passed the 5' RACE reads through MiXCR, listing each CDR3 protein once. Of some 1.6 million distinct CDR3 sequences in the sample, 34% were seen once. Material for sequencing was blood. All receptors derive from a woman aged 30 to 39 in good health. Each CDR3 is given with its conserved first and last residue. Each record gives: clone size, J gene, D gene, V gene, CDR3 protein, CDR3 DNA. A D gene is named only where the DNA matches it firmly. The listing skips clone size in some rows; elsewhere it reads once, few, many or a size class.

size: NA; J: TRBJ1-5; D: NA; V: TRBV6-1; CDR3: CASSGNFQGNQPQHF; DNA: TGTGCCAGCAGTGGAAATTTTCAGGGCAATCAGCCCCAGCATTTT
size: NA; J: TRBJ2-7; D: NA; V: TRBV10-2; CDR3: CASSVGAYGEQYF; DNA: TGCGCCAGCAGTGTGGGGGCTTACGGCGAGCAGTACTTC
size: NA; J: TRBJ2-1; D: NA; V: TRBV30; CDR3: CASDYYPSGNEQFF; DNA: TGTGCTTCGGATTACTACCCATCAGGGAATGAGCAGTTCTTC
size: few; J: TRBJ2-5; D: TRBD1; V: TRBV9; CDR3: CASSVAAGGRETQYF; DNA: TGTGCCAGCAGCGTAGCGGCAGGGGGCCGGGAGACCCAGTACTTC
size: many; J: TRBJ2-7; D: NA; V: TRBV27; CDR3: CASSLNGQPYEQYF; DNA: TGTGCCAGCAGTTTAAATGGACAGCCCTACGAGCAGTACTTC
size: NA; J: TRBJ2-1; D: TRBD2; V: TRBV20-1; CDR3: CSARGLAGGSVNEQFF; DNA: TGCAGTGCTAGAGGGTTGGCGGGAGGGTCCGTAAATGAGCAGTTCTTC
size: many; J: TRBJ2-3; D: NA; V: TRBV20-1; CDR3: CSARTGDTQYF; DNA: TGCAGTGCTAGAACCGGAGATACGCAGTATTTT
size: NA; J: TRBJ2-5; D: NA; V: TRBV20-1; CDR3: CSARDLQRRATQEPQYF; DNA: TGCAGTGCTAGAGATCTTCAACGTAGGGCAACACAGGAGCCCCAGTACTTC
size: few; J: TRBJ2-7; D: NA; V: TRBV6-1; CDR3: CASRHPWDGDEQYF; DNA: TGTGCCAGCAGACACCCCTGGGATGGGGACGAGCAGTACTTC
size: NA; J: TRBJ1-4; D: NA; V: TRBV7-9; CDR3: CASSGIQWPNEKLFF; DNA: TGTGCCAGCAGCGGAATACAGTGGCCTAATGAAAAACTGTTTTTT
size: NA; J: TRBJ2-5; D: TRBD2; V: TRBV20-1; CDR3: CSAKAIHLAVTRETQYF; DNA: TGCAGTGCTAAGGCGATACACCTAGCGGTGACTCGAGAGACCCAGTACTTC
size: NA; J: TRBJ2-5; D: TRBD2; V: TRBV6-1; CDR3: CASSVGGSFQETQYF; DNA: TGTGCCAGCTCAGTCGGGGGGTCGTTCCAAGAGACCCAGTACTTC
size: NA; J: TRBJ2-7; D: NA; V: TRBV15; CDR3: CATSSRFGPEQYF; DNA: TGTGCCACCAGCTCCCGTTTCGGGCCCGAGCAGTACTTC
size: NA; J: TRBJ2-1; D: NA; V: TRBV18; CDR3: CASGSHLNEQFF; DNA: TGTGCCAGCGGATCTCATTTAAATGAGCAGTTCTTC
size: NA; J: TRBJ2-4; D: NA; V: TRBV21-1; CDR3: CASAEELAKNIQYF; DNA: TGTGCCAGCGCGGAAGAACTAGCCAAAAACATTCAGTACTTC
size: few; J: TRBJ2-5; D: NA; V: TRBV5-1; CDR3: CASDSGAKETQYF; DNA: TGCGCCAGCGACTCCGGGGCAAAAGAGACCCAGTACTTC
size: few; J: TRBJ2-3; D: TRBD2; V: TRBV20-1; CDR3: CSARLTSGKGDTQYF; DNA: TGCAGTGCTAGATTGACTAGCGGGAAGGGAGATACGCAGTATTTT
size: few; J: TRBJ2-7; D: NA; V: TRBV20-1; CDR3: CSARDSIYEQYF; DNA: TGCAGTGCTAGAGATAGTATCTACGAGCAGTACTTC
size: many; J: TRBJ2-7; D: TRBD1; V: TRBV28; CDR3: CASSQGQGREQYF; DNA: TGTGCCAGCAGCCAGGGACAGGGTCGGGAGCAGTACTTC
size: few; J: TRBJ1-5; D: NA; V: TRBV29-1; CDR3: CSATGDNQPQHF; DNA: TGCAGTGCAACAGGTGACAATCAGCCCCAGCATTTT
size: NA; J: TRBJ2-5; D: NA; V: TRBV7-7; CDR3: CASGLRGGETQYF; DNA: TGTGCCAGCGGCTTAAGAGGGGGAGAGACCCAGTACTTC
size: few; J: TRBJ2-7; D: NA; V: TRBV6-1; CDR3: CASRAGTLYEQYF; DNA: TGTGCCAGCAGAGCCGGGACACTGTACGAGCAGTACTTC
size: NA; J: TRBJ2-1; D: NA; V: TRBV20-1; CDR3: CSAGRTTYNEQFF; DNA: TGCAGTGCCGGGCGGACGACCTACAATGAGCAGTTCTTC
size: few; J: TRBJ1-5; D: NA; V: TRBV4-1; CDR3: CASSLYGGDGQPQHF; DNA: TGCGCCAGCAGCCTATACGGGGGGGATGGTCAGCCCCAGCATTTT
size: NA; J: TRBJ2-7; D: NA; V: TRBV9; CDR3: CAGTANSYEQYF; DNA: TGTGCCGGCACCGCGAACTCCTACGAGCAGTACTTC
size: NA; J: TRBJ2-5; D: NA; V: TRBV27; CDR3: CASSTDPDGETQYF; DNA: TGTGCCAGCAGTACAGACCCCGATGGAGAGACCCAGTACTTC
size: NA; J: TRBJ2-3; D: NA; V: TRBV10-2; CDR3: CASSERASPDTQYF; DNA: TGCGCCAGCAGTGAGCGCGCTAGCCCAGATACGCAGTATTTT
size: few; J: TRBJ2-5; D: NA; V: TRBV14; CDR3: CASSQVRPAASTQYF; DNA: TGTGCCAGCAGCCAAGTCAGACCAGCAGCGTCGACCCAGTACTTC
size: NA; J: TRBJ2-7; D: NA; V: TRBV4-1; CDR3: CASSHLGTSYEQYF; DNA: TGCGCCAGCAGCCACCTAGGGACCTCCTACGAGCAGTACTTC
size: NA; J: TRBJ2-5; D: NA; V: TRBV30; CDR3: CAWSVRGIQETQYF; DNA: TGTGCCTGGAGTGTGAGAGGGATCCAAGAGACCCAGTACTTC
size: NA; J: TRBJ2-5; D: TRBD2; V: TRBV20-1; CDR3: CSARFPGGTSWPYGQYF; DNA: TGCAGTGCTAGATTCCCTGGCGGGACTAGCTGGCCATACGGGCAGTACTTC
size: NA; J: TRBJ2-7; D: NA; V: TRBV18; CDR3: CASSPGAVESYEQYF; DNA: TGTGCCAGCTCACCAGGGGCAGTTGAATCCTACGAGCAGTACTTC
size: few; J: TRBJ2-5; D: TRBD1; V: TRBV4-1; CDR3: CASSQNRGEETQYF; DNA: TGCGCCAGCAGCCAAAACAGGGGTGAGGAGACCCAGTACTTC
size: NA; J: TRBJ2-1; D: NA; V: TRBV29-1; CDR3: CSGTGWGAYNEQFF; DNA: TGCAGCGGGACGGGGTGGGGGGCCTACAATGAGCAGTTCTTC
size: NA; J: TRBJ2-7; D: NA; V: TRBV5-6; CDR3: CASSLGGPAGYSYEQYF; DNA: TGTGCCAGCAGCTTGGGAGGGCCGGCAGGGTACTCCTACGAGCAGTACTTC
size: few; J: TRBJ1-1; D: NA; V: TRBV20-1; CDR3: CSANHPGTLNTEAFF; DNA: TGCAGTGCGAACCATCCAGGCACACTGAACACTGAAGCTTTCTTT
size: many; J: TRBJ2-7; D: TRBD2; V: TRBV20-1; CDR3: CSAKKRLADNEQYF; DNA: TGCAGTGCTAAAAAACGACTAGCCGACAACGAGCAGTACTTC
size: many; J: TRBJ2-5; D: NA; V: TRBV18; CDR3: CASSPYRDPRGETQYF; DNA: TGTGCCAGCTCACCGTACCGGGACCCGAGAGGGGAGACCCAGTACTTC
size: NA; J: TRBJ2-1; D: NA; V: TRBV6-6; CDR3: CASSYSKGSYNEQFF; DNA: TGTGCCAGCAGTTACTCGAAGGGGTCTTACAATGAGCAGTTCTTC
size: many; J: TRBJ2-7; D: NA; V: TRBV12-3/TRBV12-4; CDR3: CASGRGWSYEQYF; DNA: TGTGCCAGCGGTCGAGGGTGGTCCTACGAGCAGTACTTC
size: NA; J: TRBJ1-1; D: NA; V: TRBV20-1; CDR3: CSARDISGQNTEAFF; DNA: TGCAGTGCTAGAGATATTTCAGGACAGAACACTGAAGCTTTCTTT
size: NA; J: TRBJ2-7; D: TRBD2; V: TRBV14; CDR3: CASSSWGGEQYF; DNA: TGTGCCAGCAGCTCCTGGGGGGGAGAGCAGTACTTC